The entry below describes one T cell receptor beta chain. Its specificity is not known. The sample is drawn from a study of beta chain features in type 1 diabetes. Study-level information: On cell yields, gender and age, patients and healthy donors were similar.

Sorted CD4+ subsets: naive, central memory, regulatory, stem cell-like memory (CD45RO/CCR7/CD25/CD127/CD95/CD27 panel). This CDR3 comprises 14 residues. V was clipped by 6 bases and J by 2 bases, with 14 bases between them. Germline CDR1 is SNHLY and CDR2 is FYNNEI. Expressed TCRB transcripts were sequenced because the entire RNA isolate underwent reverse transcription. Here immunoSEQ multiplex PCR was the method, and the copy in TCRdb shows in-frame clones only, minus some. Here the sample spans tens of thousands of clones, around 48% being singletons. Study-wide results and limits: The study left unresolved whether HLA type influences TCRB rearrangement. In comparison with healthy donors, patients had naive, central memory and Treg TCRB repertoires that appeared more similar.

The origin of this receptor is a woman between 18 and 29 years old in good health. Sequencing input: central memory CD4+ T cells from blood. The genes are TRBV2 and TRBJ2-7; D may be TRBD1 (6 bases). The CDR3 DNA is TGTGCCAGCAGCCCCACAGGGAAAACCTACGAGCAGTACTTC. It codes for CASSPTGKTYEQYF.